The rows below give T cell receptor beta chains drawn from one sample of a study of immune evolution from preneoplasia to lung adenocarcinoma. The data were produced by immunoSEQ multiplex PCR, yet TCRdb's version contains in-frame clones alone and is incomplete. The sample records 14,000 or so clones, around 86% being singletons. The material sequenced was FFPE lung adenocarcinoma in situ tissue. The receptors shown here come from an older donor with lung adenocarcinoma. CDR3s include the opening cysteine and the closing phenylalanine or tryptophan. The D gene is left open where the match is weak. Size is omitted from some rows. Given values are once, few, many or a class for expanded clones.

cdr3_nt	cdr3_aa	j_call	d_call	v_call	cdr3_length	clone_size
TGTGCCAGCAGTCAAAGCACAGATACGCAGTATTTT	CASSQSTDTQYF	TRBJ2-3	.	TRBV27	12	.
TGTGCCAGCAGCTGGCGGGCGGGAGGCCTGGGCAATGAGCAGTTCTTC	CASSWRAGGLGNEQFF	TRBJ2-1	TRBD2	TRBV13	16	.
TGTGCCAGCAGCGTAGATCCGGGGGTGAACACTGAAGCTTTCTTT	CASSVDPGVNTEAFF	TRBJ1-1	.	TRBV9	15	.
TGCAGCGCTCTAGAGGGGCAGGGGAGGAGCTACACCTTC	CSALEGQGRSYTF	TRBJ1-2	.	TRBV29-1	13	.
TGTGCCAGCAGCTTCGGACAGTCCTACGAGCAGTACTTC	CASSFGQSYEQYF	TRBJ2-7	.	TRBV7-3	13	.
TGTGCCTACACGGACAGGGCCTACAATGAGCAGTTCTTC	CAYTDRAYNEQFF	TRBJ2-1	TRBD1	TRBV30	13	.
TGCGCCAGCAGCGAGGGACAGGGGGCTCATCGGACTAGCGGGTTCTCCGAGCAGTACTTC	CASSEGQGAHRTSGFSEQYF	TRBJ2-7	.	TRBV5-1	20	.
TGTGCCAGCTCATCCACAGCGTCCTACTATGGCTACACCTTC	CASSSTASYYGYTF	TRBJ1-2	.	TRBV18	14	.
TGCGCCAGCAGCTTCCCAACAGGGGGGAACACCGGGGAGCTGTTTTTT	CASSFPTGGNTGELFF	TRBJ2-2	TRBD1	TRBV5-1	16	few
TGCGCCAGCAGCTTGGGCAACCAAGAGACCCAGTACTTC	CASSLGNQETQYF	TRBJ2-5	.	TRBV5-1	13	.
TGTGCCAGCAGTGGAGGACAGGGGGTGAACACTGAAGCTTTCTTT	CASSGGQGVNTEAFF	TRBJ1-1	TRBD1	TRBV6-6	15	.
TGTGCCAGCAGTCCCGCCACGGGGCTCTACCTCTATGGCTACACCTTC	CASSPATGLYLYGYTF	TRBJ1-2	.	TRBV28	16	.
TGTGCCAGCAGCCCTGACAGGGCCCATCAGCCCCAGCATTTT	CASSPDRAHQPQHF	TRBJ1-5	.	TRBV21-1	14	.
TGTGCTAGCTCACCACCTTCCCGCTCTGGAAACACCATATATTTT	CASSPPSRSGNTIYF	TRBJ1-3	.	TRBV18	15	.
TGTGCCAGCAGCCCGGGACAGACGTCCGGGAGCTACACCTTC	CASSPGQTSGSYTF	TRBJ1-2	TRBD1	TRBV28	14	.
TGTGCCAGCAGCTTGACATCAGGATGGGCTTTCTTT	CASSLTSGWAFF	TRBJ1-1	.	TRBV11-2	12	.
TGTGCCAGCAGCTCAGGGGGCCTGAACACTGAAGCTTTCTTT	CASSSGGLNTEAFF	TRBJ1-1	TRBD1	TRBV6-6	14	.
TGTGCCAGCAGCGGTACCGGGACAGTCTATGGCTACACCTTC	CASSGTGTVYGYTF	TRBJ1-2	TRBD1	TRBV9	14	.
TGTGCCAGCAGTGAGGGCAGGGGTCTAGGCTACACCTTC	CASSEGRGLGYTF	TRBJ1-2	.	TRBV6-1	13	.
TGTGCCAGCAGCTTTACTCGCGGGACAGCGAACACTGAAGCTTTCTTT	CASSFTRGTANTEAFF	TRBJ1-1	TRBD1	TRBV5-8	16	.
TGTGCCAGCAGCATCCACAGGGCAACTAATGAAAAACTGTTTTTT	CASSIHRATNEKLFF	TRBJ1-4	.	TRBV4-2	15	few
TGTGCCAGCAGTACTGCTTTACAGCCCCAGCATTTT	CASSTALQPQHF	TRBJ1-5	.	TRBV28	12	.
TGTGCCAGCAGCCAGACTAGCGGGGGTACCCAGCAGTACTTC	CASSQTSGGTQQYF	TRBJ2-7	TRBD2	TRBV6-1	14	.
TGTGCCAGCAGTACAGACACTGAAGCTTTCTTT	CASSTDTEAFF	TRBJ1-1	.	TRBV6-6	11	.
TGTGCCAGCACCAGCGGGATAGACGGCGATACGCAGTATTTT	CASTSGIDGDTQYF	TRBJ2-3	TRBD2	TRBV7-3	14	.
TGTGCCAGCAGCCAGGCCGGGACTAGCTCCTACAATGAGCAGTTCTTC	CASSQAGTSSYNEQFF	TRBJ2-1	TRBD2	TRBV4-2	16	.
TGTGCCAGCAGCGACCGACAGGGAGGGGAGACCCAGTACTTC	CASSDRQGGETQYF	TRBJ2-5	.	TRBV7-9	14	.
TGTGCCAGCAGTTACTTCGGGAACACTGAAGCTTTCTTT	CASSYFGNTEAFF	TRBJ1-1	.	TRBV6-5	13	.